Following are 2 T cell receptor beta chains from one sample sequenced in a study of breast tumors, draining lymph nodes, adjacent tissues. Via MiXCR, TCRdb re-called the multiplex PCR reads, giving one row per CDR3 protein. The sample holds a few hundred thousand distinct CDR3 sequences, under 35% seen once. Samples came from axillary lymph nodes draining the breast cancer. The specimen was axillary lymph node tissue. Receptor source: a female donor with breast cancer. Some clones in this sample may be carry-over from other donors' samples.

In this sample, this clonotype turned up many times. V is TRBV11-2 and J is TRBJ2-2, with D tentatively TRBD2 (7 bases). CDR3 length equals 19 residues. Germline assignment: CDR1 SGHAT and CDR2 FQNNGV. Trimming stripped 3 bases from V and 1 base from J, with 21 bases between. This CDR3 reads CASSLGAWRLAGNTGELFF. For the CDR3, the DNA is TGTGCCAGCAGCTTGGGGGCATGGCGACTAGCTGGGAACACCGGGGAGCTGTTTTTT. Filled out from reference TRBV11-2 and TRBJ2-2, the complete variable domain reads EAGVAQSPRYKIIEKRQSVAFWCNPISGHATLYWYQQILGQGPKLLIQFQNNGVVDDSQLPKDRFSAERLKGVDSTLKIQPAKLEDSAVYLCASSLGAWRLAGNTGELFFGEGSRLTVL.

The V call is TRBV7-2, the J call TRBJ2-6, with D possibly being TRBD2 (6 bases). Germline values: CDR1 SGHTA, CDR2 FQGNSA. This CDR3 is 17 amino acids long. V was clipped by 5 bases and J by 0 bases, with 14 bases between them. The CDR3 protein is CASSRRPGDSGANVLTF. The CDR3 DNA follows: TGTGCCAGCAGCCGTAGGCCGGGGGACTCTGGGGCCAACGTCCTGACTTTC. The variable domain in full, completed from reference TRBV7-2 and TRBJ2-6, reads GAGVSQSPSNKVTEKGKDVELRCDPISGHTALYWYRQSLGQGLEFLIYFQGNSAPDKSGLPSDRFSAERTGGSVSTLTIQRTQQEDSAVYLCASSRRPGDSGANVLTFGAGSRLTVL.